In this sample, the clone carrying this T cell receptor (beta chain) turned up many times. The data derive from a study of T cells in Graves' hyperthyroidism and ophthalmopathy. Regions amplified from RNA transcripts were the TCR beta CDR3 regions. The HTBI primer set drove a first-round RT-PCR of the TCR CDR3. MiXCR, applied by TCRdb to the multiplex PCR reads, yields one record per CDR3 protein. The sample includes fewer than 550,000 distinct CDR3 sequences, 15% to 17% of them seen just once. The CDR3 is 16 amino acids. Trimming stripped 3 bases from V and 7 bases from J, with 22 bases between. Germline V CDR1 and CDR2: DFQATT, SNEGSKA (reference sequence).

The chain uses TRBV20-1 and TRBJ1-5, with D perhaps TRBD1 (6 bases). The TCR originated in a woman under 30 with Graves' hyperthyroidism. Sequencing used blood. The CDR3 DNA reads TGCAGTGCTAGTCTCGCTAGGGGGAATTGGGAACAGCCCCAGCATTTT. As protein: CSASLARGNWEQPQHF.